A selection of T cell receptor beta chains follows, all from one sample in a study of blood T cell repertoires in COVID-19. Measured with immunoSEQ multiplex PCR; TCRdb has only the in-frame clones, and not every one. The sample has 65,000 to 85,000 clones; roughly 77% are singletons. Sequenced: peripheral blood. The receptor set was obtained from a man aged 50-60 years with active or convalescent COVID-19. Each CDR3 is given with its conserved first and last residue. A D gene is named only where the DNA matches it firmly. Only part of the rows carry a size: once, few, many, or a class if the clone is expanded.

len: 15
abundance: -
d_gene: -
j_gene: TRBJ2-3
v_gene: TRBV6-5
CDR3nt: TGTGCCAGCAGTTACCGGGGCTGGGGGGCAGATACGCAGTATTTT
CDR3aa: CASSYRGWGADTQYF

len: 13
abundance: -
d_gene: TRBD1
j_gene: TRBJ2-1
v_gene: TRBV19
CDR3nt: TGTGCCTCCTCGGGACAGGGCGGCAATGAGCAGTTCTTC
CDR3aa: CASSGQGGNEQFF

len: 16
abundance: few
d_gene: -
j_gene: TRBJ2-5
v_gene: TRBV27
CDR3nt: TGTGCCAACTCCATATTAGCGGACTCGTACCAAGAGACCCAGTACTTC
CDR3aa: CANSILADSYQETQYF

len: 13
abundance: -
d_gene: TRBD2
j_gene: TRBJ2-3
v_gene: TRBV7-3
CDR3nt: TGTGCCAGCAGCTTAGGTGGGAGGGACACGCAGTATTTT
CDR3aa: CASSLGGRDTQYF

len: 14
abundance: -
d_gene: -
j_gene: TRBJ2-5
v_gene: TRBV5-6
CDR3nt: TGTGCCAGCAGCTACGGACTATACCAAGAGACCCAGTACTTC
CDR3aa: CASSYGLYQETQYF

len: 13
abundance: -
d_gene: TRBD1
j_gene: TRBJ2-2
v_gene: TRBV25-1
CDR3nt: TGTGCCAGCAGACAGGGGGGTACCGGGGAGCTGTTTTTT
CDR3aa: CASRQGGTGELFF

len: 15
abundance: -
d_gene: -
j_gene: TRBJ2-7
v_gene: TRBV12-1
CDR3nt: TGTGCCAGCCGGCCCCACCGACACCGCTCCTACGAGCAGTACTTC
CDR3aa: CASRPHRHRSYEQYF

len: 15
abundance: -
d_gene: TRBD1
j_gene: TRBJ1-5
v_gene: TRBV9
CDR3nt: TGTGCCAGCAGCGCCACGGACAGGGAGGGGCAGCCCCAGCATTTT
CDR3aa: CASSATDREGQPQHF

len: 14
abundance: -
d_gene: TRBD1
j_gene: TRBJ2-3
v_gene: TRBV6-5
CDR3nt: TGTGCCAGCAGTTCTGACAGGGTTCGGAATACGCAGTATTTT
CDR3aa: CASSSDRVRNTQYF

len: 15
abundance: few
d_gene: TRBD2
j_gene: TRBJ2-3
v_gene: TRBV5-4
CDR3nt: TGTGCCAGCAGCTTTTTCAGCGGGGGGACAGATACGCAGTATTTT
CDR3aa: CASSFFSGGTDTQYF

len: 14
abundance: -
d_gene: -
j_gene: TRBJ2-2
v_gene: TRBV5-4
CDR3nt: TGTGCCAGCAGCTTCCGAAAGGGGACCGGGGAGCTGTTTTTT
CDR3aa: CASSFRKGTGELFF

len: 16
abundance: -
d_gene: TRBD2
j_gene: TRBJ2-3
v_gene: TRBV9
CDR3nt: TGTGCCAGCAGCGTAGAGGGACCTTCGGGGGGAGATACGCAGTATTTT
CDR3aa: CASSVEGPSGGDTQYF

len: 14
abundance: -
d_gene: TRBD1
j_gene: TRBJ2-1
v_gene: TRBV29-1
CDR3nt: TGCAGCGTCGCCCGGGACAGGGCCTACAATGAGCAGTTCTTC
CDR3aa: CSVARDRAYNEQFF

len: 15
abundance: -
d_gene: TRBD2
j_gene: TRBJ2-2
v_gene: TRBV6-5
CDR3nt: TGTGCCAGCAGTTATAGCGGGTGGTACACCGGGGAGCTGTTTTTT
CDR3aa: CASSYSGWYTGELFF

len: 12
abundance: -
d_gene: -
j_gene: TRBJ2-3
v_gene: TRBV29-1
CDR3nt: TGCAGCGGACGGCTAGACACAGATACGCAGTATTTT
CDR3aa: CSGRLDTDTQYF

len: 13
abundance: -
d_gene: -
j_gene: TRBJ2-3
v_gene: TRBV11-3
CDR3nt: TGTGCCAGCAGCGTTAACAGGGTAGATACGCAGTATTTT
CDR3aa: CASSVNRVDTQYF

len: 13
abundance: -
d_gene: -
j_gene: TRBJ1-1
v_gene: TRBV3-1/TRBV3-2
CDR3nt: TGTGCCAGCAGTCCTGGGAGGAACACTGAAGCTTTCTTT
CDR3aa: CASSPGRNTEAFF

len: 16
abundance: -
d_gene: TRBD2
j_gene: TRBJ2-1
v_gene: TRBV3-1/TRBV3-2
CDR3nt: TGTGCCAGCAGCCAAGTCGGAGCGGGGCGAGGCAATGAGCAGTTCTTC
CDR3aa: CASSQVGAGRGNEQFF

len: 14
abundance: once
d_gene: TRBD1
j_gene: TRBJ2-5
v_gene: TRBV2
CDR3nt: TGTGCCAGCAGTGTCGACAGGGGCCCTCCGACCCAGTACTTC
CDR3aa: CASSVDRGPPTQYF

len: 14
abundance: -
d_gene: TRBD1
j_gene: TRBJ1-3
v_gene: TRBV6-5
CDR3nt: TGTGCCAGCGGCAGGCAGGGGGCGGGAAACACCATATATTTT
CDR3aa: CASGRQGAGNTIYF

len: 17
abundance: -
d_gene: TRBD2
j_gene: TRBJ2-3
v_gene: TRBV19
CDR3nt: TGTGCCAGTAGTATAGGGGGACTGGGGGGGAGTCAAGATACGCAGTATTTT
CDR3aa: CASSIGGLGGSQDTQYF

len: 16
abundance: -
d_gene: -
j_gene: TRBJ1-2
v_gene: TRBV2
CDR3nt: TGTGCCAGCAGTGAACAAGGGAGTGGAGCTAACTATGGCTACACCTTC
CDR3aa: CASSEQGSGANYGYTF

len: 14
abundance: -
d_gene: -
j_gene: TRBJ1-1
v_gene: TRBV20-1
CDR3nt: TGCAGTGCTAGTGTGGCCAAAGCGGACACTGAAGCTTTCTTT
CDR3aa: CSASVAKADTEAFF

len: 13
abundance: -
d_gene: -
j_gene: TRBJ1-2
v_gene: TRBV7-9
CDR3nt: TGTGCCAGCAGCTTAGATGGCGGGGGCGGCTACACCTTC
CDR3aa: CASSLDGGGGYTF

len: 15
abundance: -
d_gene: -
j_gene: TRBJ2-5
v_gene: TRBV5-8
CDR3nt: TGTGCCAGCAGCCGGGACTTGACGTACCAAGAGACCCAGTACTTC
CDR3aa: CASSRDLTYQETQYF

len: 13
abundance: -
d_gene: -
j_gene: TRBJ2-5
v_gene: TRBV3-1/TRBV3-2
CDR3nt: TGTGCCAGCAGCCAAGGGCAGGGGCGGACCCAGTACTTC
CDR3aa: CASSQGQGRTQYF

len: 14
abundance: -
d_gene: -
j_gene: TRBJ1-1
v_gene: TRBV2
CDR3nt: TGTGCCAGCAGTGAATGGCGGCGGAACACTGAAGCTTTCTTT
CDR3aa: CASSEWRRNTEAFF

len: 14
abundance: -
d_gene: -
j_gene: TRBJ2-1
v_gene: TRBV21-1
CDR3nt: TGTGCCAGCGTTTCGGGACAGGGAGAGGGCATTCAGTTCTTC
CDR3aa: CASVSGQGEGIQFF

len: 16
abundance: -
d_gene: -
j_gene: TRBJ2-1
v_gene: TRBV5-4
CDR3nt: TGTGCCAGCAGCTTGGGAACGGGGGGCACCTACAATGAGCAGTTCTTC
CDR3aa: CASSLGTGGTYNEQFF

len: 13
abundance: -
d_gene: -
j_gene: TRBJ1-5
v_gene: TRBV7-6
CDR3nt: TGTGCCAGCAGCTTAGCTGAGAATCAGCCCCAGCATTTT
CDR3aa: CASSLAENQPQHF

len: 15
abundance: once
d_gene: TRBD2
j_gene: TRBJ2-7
v_gene: TRBV7-2
CDR3nt: TGTGCCAGCAGCTCAGACGGGGGGGGCCTAGGCGAGCAGTACTTC
CDR3aa: CASSSDGGGLGEQYF

len: 16
abundance: -
d_gene: TRBD2
j_gene: TRBJ2-3
v_gene: TRBV7-2
CDR3nt: TGTGCCAGCAGCTCCAGCGGGGGGGCACGCACAGATACGCAGTATTTT
CDR3aa: CASSSSGGARTDTQYF

len: 12
abundance: -
d_gene: -
j_gene: TRBJ2-1
v_gene: TRBV12-3/TRBV12-4
CDR3nt: TGTGCCAGCAGTTACAGGCCCAATGAGCAGTTCTTC
CDR3aa: CASSYRPNEQFF

len: 16
abundance: once
d_gene: TRBD2
j_gene: TRBJ2-7
v_gene: TRBV7-6
CDR3nt: TGTGCCAGCAGCAAGGACGGACTAGCGGGAGCCTACGAGCAGTACTTC
CDR3aa: CASSKDGLAGAYEQYF

len: 14
abundance: -
d_gene: TRBD1
j_gene: TRBJ1-1
v_gene: TRBV7-3
CDR3nt: TGTGCCAGCAGCTTGACAGGGGGCAAGACTGAAGCTTTCTTT
CDR3aa: CASSLTGGKTEAFF

len: 14
abundance: -
d_gene: -
j_gene: TRBJ1-2
v_gene: TRBV10-3
CDR3nt: TGTGCCTCAGAGGGGTCAGGACAGAACTATGGCTACACCTTC
CDR3aa: CASEGSGQNYGYTF

len: 12
abundance: -
d_gene: TRBD2
j_gene: TRBJ2-3
v_gene: TRBV19
CDR3nt: TGTGCCAGTAGTATTAGCGGGGGGGCGCAGTATTTT
CDR3aa: CASSISGGAQYF

len: 16
abundance: many
d_gene: -
j_gene: TRBJ2-5
v_gene: TRBV5-6
CDR3nt: TGTGCCAGCAGCCCGATCGGGGGACTTCCGCAAGAGACCCAGTACTTC
CDR3aa: CASSPIGGLPQETQYF

len: 17
abundance: few
d_gene: -
j_gene: TRBJ1-6
v_gene: TRBV9
CDR3nt: TGTGCCAGCAGCGTAACCCCATCGGCAGGCCTTAATTCACCCCTCCACTTT
CDR3aa: CASSVTPSAGLNSPLHF

len: 16
abundance: once
d_gene: -
j_gene: TRBJ2-5
v_gene: TRBV4-3
CDR3nt: TGCGCCAGCAGCCAAGATTTGGGCTGGGGGGAGGAGACCCAGTACTTC
CDR3aa: CASSQDLGWGEETQYF

len: 15
abundance: -
d_gene: -
j_gene: TRBJ1-6
v_gene: TRBV7-3
CDR3nt: TGTGCCAGCAGCCCGGCTAGCTCCTATAATTCACCCCTCCACTTT
CDR3aa: CASSPASSYNSPLHF

len: 15
abundance: -
d_gene: -
j_gene: TRBJ1-1
v_gene: TRBV6-5
CDR3nt: TGTGCCAGCAGTTACCTCAGGGAAAGGGGGACTGAAGCTTTCTTT
CDR3aa: CASSYLRERGTEAFF